This TCR beta chain was profiled in a study of Ad26.COV2.S vaccination and SARS-CoV-2 variants. Looking at the study overall: Within the COV1001 Ad26.COV2.S trial arm, the donor was enrolled. Intramuscular Ad26.COV2.S at 5x10^10 or 1x10^11 viral particles.

Profiled with immunoSEQ multiplex PCR; TCRdb holds only in-frame clones, not every one. The table lists about 350,000 clones, around 89% of them singletons. Broader study findings: Vaccinees displayed broader spike-specific TCR repertoires than placebo recipients.

As for this clone: Its target is unknown.

Germline CDR1 reads KGHSH; CDR2 reads LQKENI. The V segment lost 7 bases and the J segment 1 base; nucleotides outside the gene matches: 6. CDR3 length: 14 residues. Regarding treatment: over 15 received Ad26.COV2.S at low or high dose, single or two shots; roughly five received placebo; per-sample allocation not given. Specimens were obtained on day 63 following the first vaccine or placebo injection. An adult donor aged 18-55 years was enrolled in Boston. Sequencing was performed on peripheral blood, taken in a trial of Ad26.COV2.S vaccine versus placebo. This sequence joins TRBV18 and TRBJ1-1; the match to TRBD1 covers 7 bases. The clonotype originates from a person aged 18-65 years who received the Ad26.COV2.S COVID-19 vaccine or a placebo. CDR3 amino acids: CASLLTGTNTEAFF. The CDR3 nucleotides are TGTGCCAGCTTACTGACAGGGACGAACACTGAAGCTTTCTTT.